The TCR beta chain under discussion was sequenced for a study of CD8+ T cells in alopecia areata. Looking at the study overall: It was oral tofacitinib, at 5 to 10 mg twice daily, that treated patients received. General study points: A large proportion of expanded lesional clones were detected persisting in scalp and blood during tofacitinib.

The CDR3 is 13 amino acids. Germline V gives CDR1 GTSNPN, CDR2 SVGIG (reference sequence). V was clipped by 1 base and J by 5 bases; unmatched bases: 2. Treatment reported: oral pan-JAK inhibitor, 5-10 mg twice daily. Remarks on this clone: No antigen is known for it.

RNA extraction was followed by reverse transcription into cDNA, which acted as the sequencing template. Method: immunoSEQ multiplex PCR; TCRdb's copy keeps in-frame clones and lacks some. Among under 150,000 clones listed, 55% to 60% were seen once. This specimen was CD4+ T cells sorted from blood, taken at week 24, from a patient treated with tofacitinib. The TCR sequence derives from a human donor with alopecia areata. J is TRBJ1-1 and V is TRBV30, with 9 bases identical to TRBD1. The CDR3 is CAWSAGTGTEAFF. For the CDR3, the DNA is TGTGCCTGGAGTGCCGGGACAGGGACTGAAGCTTTCTTT.